One sample yielded the 27 T cell receptor beta chains listed below, sequenced in a study of T-cell memory formation after mild COVID-19. TCRdb itself ran the 5' RACE reads through MiXCR, one entry per CDR3 protein. In the table there are about 470,000 distinct CDR3 sequences, around a quarter of which are singletons. Sequenced input: PBMCs or a T cell subset sorted from them (not recorded which). Receptor source: an adult woman who had mild COVID-19 (a few samples of this study predate the infection). Cell type and time point are not known.

CDR3 coding DNA: TGTGCCAGCAGCTTAGCGGTCGGAGGGGACTACGAGCAGTACTTC. Protein product: CASSLAVGGDYEQYF. V usage is TRBV7-6 and J usage is TRBJ2-7, with D perhaps TRBD2 (6 bases). Germline CDR1 is SGHVS and CDR2 is FNYEAQ. The V gene lost 0 bases and the J gene lost 3 bases, with 12 bases spanning the gap. The CDR3 covers 15 residues.

This clonotype was seen more than once but under ten times. The CDR3 bases are TGTGCCAGCAGCCGGGACTATACAAACACAGATACGCAGTATTTT. It specifies CASSRDYTNTDTQYF. The V gene is TRBV7-2, the J gene TRBJ2-3, with 7 bases that match TRBD2. Trimming took 5 bases from V and 2 from J; bases not matched to a gene: 7. Germline CDR1 and CDR2: SGHTA and FQGNSA. This CDR3 comprises 15 residues.

The J gene is TRBJ1-2, the V gene TRBV5-4; D is unresolved. V lost 2 bases and J lost 6, with 14 bases in between. Germline assignment: CDR1 SGHNT and CDR2 YYREEE (reference sequence). This CDR3 is built from 14 residues. The chain's CDR3 is CASSLGLQWDGYTF. CDR3 bases: TGTGCCAGCAGCTTAGGGCTACAGTGGGATGGCTACACCTTC.

This clonotype was seen more than once but under ten times. The chain recombines TRBV24-1 with TRBJ2-3; D is unclear. This CDR3 contains 13 residues. The V and J ends lost 10 bases and 0 bases respectively, with 10 bases between them. CDR1 and CDR2 (germline): KGHDR, SFDVKD. The CDR3: CATSLGSTDTQYF. The CDR3 DNA sequence: TGTGCCACTTCGCTAGGCAGCACAGATACGCAGTATTTT.

V and J are TRBV28 and TRBJ2-3; weak D call: TRBD2 (6 bases). The V gene lost 6 bases and the J gene lost 0 bases, with 19 bases spanning the gap. Germline CDR1 and CDR2: MDHEN and SYDVKM. The CDR3 covers 17 residues. CDR3 bases: TGTGCCAGCAGCTTTGGAGGGCTTGACCTAAGCACAGATACGCAGTATTTT. It codes for CASSFGGLDLSTDTQYF.

This clonotype was counted between two and nine times. The chain carries TRBV20-1 and TRBJ1-6, with 8 positions matching TRBD1. CDR1 and CDR2 from the germline V gene are DFQATT and SNEGSKA (reference sequence). This CDR3 is built from 13 residues. V lost 5 bases, J lost 5 bases, and 2 bases stayed unmatched. The CDR3 nucleotides are TGCAGTGCTGGGGACAGGAATAATTCACCCCTCCACTTT. Protein product: CSAGDRNNSPLHF.

CDR3 DNA: TGTGCCAGCAGCCAGACAGATTACTATGGCTACACCTTC. Its translation is CASSQTDYYGYTF. The chain recombines TRBV5-6 with TRBJ1-2, with a weak D call TRBD1 (5 bases). CDR1 SGHDT and CDR2 YYEEEE come from the germline V gene. Trimming took off 4 bases at V and 3 bases at J, with 10 bases between the two ends. The CDR3 is 13 residues long.

V is TRBV24-1 and J is TRBJ2-7; TRBD1 matches 10 bases. J gave up 3 bases and V 2 bases, and 3 bases lay outside the gene matches. Per germline, CDR1 KGHDR and CDR2 SFDVKD. This CDR3 has 15 residues. The CDR3 loop reads CATSDSGTGDYEQYF. CDR3 in DNA: TGTGCCACCAGTGATTCCGGGACAGGGGACTACGAGCAGTACTTC.

This sequence joins TRBV5-1 and TRBJ1-6; no firm D call. Germline V lookup: CDR1 SGHRS, CDR2 YFSETQ. The V gene lost 0 bases and the J gene lost 3 bases, with 10 bases spanning the gap. There are 16 residues in the CDR3. CDR3 nucleotide sequence: TGCGCCAGCAGCTTGGAGACGAGCTACTATAATTCACCCCTCCACTTT. It codes for CASSLETSYYNSPLHF.

This chain connects TRBV18 to TRBJ2-7; unclear D gene. V dropped 3 bases and J dropped 6 bases, with 9 bases sitting between them. CDR1 is KGHSH, CDR2 LQKENI, per germline. The CDR3 covers 12 residues. CDR3 DNA sequence: TGTGCCAGCTCACCCCCGAAATCCGAGCAGTACTTC. Translation: CASSPPKSEQYF.

This clonotype occurred a few times. This rearrangement joins TRBV2 to TRBJ2-3; D call uncertain. V shed 0 bases and J shed 5 bases, with 12 bases lying between them. Germline V gene data show CDR1 as SNHLY and CDR2 as FYNNEI. The CDR3 is 15 amino acids. CDR3 sequence: CASSEALSYEDTQYF. CDR3 DNA sequence: TGTGCCAGCAGTGAAGCGCTCTCCTACGAAGATACGCAGTATTTT.

This chain connects TRBV7-9 to TRBJ1-2, with D uncertain. This CDR3 has 14 residues. Trimming left V 1 base short and J 3 bases short, with 9 bases between. CDR1 and CDR2 from the germline V gene are SEHNR and FQNEAQ (reference sequence). The CDR3 DNA sequence: TGTGCCAGCAGCTTAGACGTCATGGACTATGGCTACACCTTC. It specifies CASSLDVMDYGYTF.

This clonotype turned up a few times. The J gene is TRBJ1-2, the V gene TRBV7-2, with D possibly matching TRBD1 (5 bases). V lost 8 bases and J 7 bases, leaving 23 bases between the germline ends. CDR3 length equals 15 residues. Germline CDR1 reads SGHTA; CDR2 reads FQGNSA. The CDR3 here is CASGRDPVSPTGYTF. The CDR3 DNA sequence: TGTGCCAGCGGACGGGACCCCGTATCTCCTACTGGCTACACCTTC.

The chain uses TRBV15 and TRBJ2-1, with 8 positions matching TRBD1. This CDR3 region has 15 residues. The V gene end was trimmed by 0 bases and the J gene end by 6 bases; junction bases not matched to a gene: 4. Germline V CDR1 and CDR2: LNHNV, YYDKDF (reference sequence). The CDR3 DNA is TGTGCCACCAGCAGAGATCCGACAGGGGCCAATGAGCAGTTCTTC. It is translated as CATSRDPTGANEQFF.

The chain recombines TRBV18 with TRBJ2-4, with 8 nucleotides matching TRBD2. Germline V gene lookup returns CDR1 KGHSH and CDR2 LQKENI. V gave up 3 bases and J gave up 7 bases; unmatched junction bases: 8. The CDR3 extends over 15 amino acids. The CDR3 region is CASSPPVGGRNIQYF. The CDR3 DNA reads TGTGCCAGCTCACCTCCGGTAGGCGGGAGGAACATTCAGTACTTC. Full variable domain (outside the CDR3, taken from reference TRBV18 and TRBJ2-4): NAGVMQNPRHLVRRRGQEARLRCSPMKGHSHVYWYRQLPEEGLKFMVYLQKENIIDESGMPKERFSAEFPKEGPSILRIQQVVRGDSAAYFCASSPPVGGRNIQYFGAGTRLSVL.

This chain links TRBV20-1 with TRBJ2-7; D gene ambiguous. V lost 0 bases and J lost 0, with 9 bases in between. The CDR3 runs to 14 residues. Germline lookup yields CDR1 DFQATT and CDR2 SNEGSKA (reference sequence). The CDR3 DNA reads TGCAGTGCTAGAGACGAGGAGTTCTCCTACGAGCAGTACTTC. Its translation is CSARDEEFSYEQYF.

This rearrangement joins TRBV5-1 to TRBJ1-2; no definite D call. CDR3 size: 12 residues. V was clipped by 0 bases and J by 8 bases, with 8 bases between them. Germline lookup yields CDR1 SGHRS and CDR2 YFSETQ. The CDR3, as DNA: TGCGCCAGCAGCTTGGGACCCGTGGGCTACACCTTC. It encodes CASSLGPVGYTF.

This clonotype was recorded a few times. V gene TRBV5-1 combines with J gene TRBJ1-3; D is unclear. Trimming shortened V by 2 bases and J by 0 bases, and 12 bases separated the two germline ends. The CDR3 sequence is 16 residues long. Germline V CDR1 and CDR2: SGHRS, YFSETQ. CDR3 nucleotides: TGCGCCAGCAGCTTCACGGAAATCATCTCTGGAAACACCATATATTTT. Translation gives CASSFTEIISGNTIYF.

This clonotype appeared a few times. The chain has TRBV9 and TRBJ2-1; TRBD2 might be the D (5 bases). Trimming took off 0 bases at V and 6 bases at J, with 10 bases between the two ends. The CDR3 consists of 14 residues. Germline V CDR1 and CDR2: SGDLS, YYNGEE. CDR3 sequence reads: CASSVVGGSNEQFF. The DNA of the CDR3 is TGTGCCAGCAGCGTAGTGGGTGGGAGCAATGAGCAGTTCTTC.

The chain couples TRBV29-1 to TRBJ2-7, with 9 positions matching TRBD1. The CDR3 length is 13 residues. The J segment lost 2 bases and the V segment lost 7 bases, leaving 6 bases of the junction unmatched. Germline V CDR1 and CDR2: SQVTM, ANQGSEA. The CDR3 is CSARDRAPYEQYF. CDR3 in DNA: TGCAGCGCCCGGGACAGGGCACCCTACGAGCAGTACTTC.

The J gene is TRBJ2-3, the V gene TRBV6-2 or TRBV6-3; D ambiguous. Germline CDR1 reads MNHEY; CDR2 reads SVGEGT. This CDR3 is 15 amino acids long. The V end lost 0 bases, the J end lost 5 bases, and 12 bases lay between the germline ends. CDR3 region: CASSYSDLQGDTQYF. For the CDR3, the DNA is TGTGCCAGCAGTTACTCGGACCTCCAAGGAGATACGCAGTATTTT.

This chain joins TRBV6-5 and TRBJ1-2; D not certain. V shed 0 bases and J shed 4 bases, with 9 bases lying between them. The CDR3 runs to 14 residues. The germline V gene encodes CDR1 MNHEY and CDR2 SVGAGI. The CDR3 DNA sequence: TGTGCCAGCAGTTACTCCGGTGAACCCTATGGCTACACCTTC. It yields the protein CASSYSGEPYGYTF.

The chain couples TRBV20-1 to TRBJ1-2; D is uncertain. Germline values: CDR1 DFQATT, CDR2 SNEGSKA (reference sequence). The CDR3 length is 12 residues. The germline V and J ends were trimmed by 6 bases and 6 bases, with 14 bases remaining between them. DNA for the CDR3: TGCAGTGCCGCACGTGAGGAGGATGGCTACACCTTC. Protein product: CSAAREEDGYTF.

This clonotype was counted a few times. The V call is TRBV7-2, the J call TRBJ1-1, with D possibly matching TRBD1 (6 bases). Germline V gene lookup returns CDR1 SGHTA and CDR2 FQGNSA. Trimming pared 0 bases from V and 10 bases from J, leaving 18 bases between. This CDR3 has 15 amino acids. The CDR3 reads CASSLARITRGRAFF. CDR3 DNA sequence: TGTGCCAGCAGCTTAGCGCGAATCACCCGGGGGCGAGCTTTCTTT.

This clonotype turned up a few times. J is TRBJ2-3 and V is TRBV7-9; D is perhaps TRBD2 (6 bases). The CDR3 extends over 14 amino acids. Germline V gene data show CDR1 as SEHNR and CDR2 as FQNEAQ (reference sequence). Deletions cut 4 bases from V and 5 bases from J, with 13 bases between. CDR3 sequence reads: CASSSREGGDTQYF. CDR3 nucleotide sequence: TGTGCCAGCAGCTCTAGAGAGGGAGGAGATACGCAGTATTTT.

The chain uses TRBV7-2 and TRBJ2-3; D is possibly TRBD2 (5 bases). V was pared by 4 bases and J by 2 bases, with 13 bases between. CDR1 and CDR2 (germline): SGHTA, FQGNSA. The CDR3 has 15 residues. The CDR3 spells CASSYLPGITDTQYF. The CDR3 bases are TGTGCCAGCAGCTATCTCCCCGGGATCACAGATACGCAGTATTTT.

In this sample, this clonotype turned up a few times. The chain carries TRBV3-1 and TRBJ1-5; D is unresolved. Between the trimmed V and J ends, which lost 1 base and 0 bases, there was a span of 4 bases. CDR1 is LGHDT and CDR2 is YNNKEL in the germline V gene (reference sequence). This CDR3 contains 14 residues. As DNA, the CDR3 is TGTGCCAGCAGCCAAGCCCTTAGCAATCAGCCCCAGCATTTT. It is translated as CASSQALSNQPQHF.